This T cell receptor (beta chain) was sequenced in a study of T cells in Graves' hyperthyroidism and ophthalmopathy (dated by TCRdb to the late 2010s). At the level of the whole study: Peripheral blood was sampled at the time of initial diagnosis, prior to any treatment. TCR V-J signatures able to tell the groups apart were searched for in a discovery cohort of 100 patients, of whom under 45 had Graves' ophthalmopathy and 55 to 60 had stable Graves' hyperthyroidism. Prospective prediction of ophthalmopathy was tested in an independent validation cohort consisting of some 20 hyperthyroidism patients and 15 or so patients who later progressed to ophthalmopathy. The 100 or so discovery patients were randomly split 7:3 into training and test sets. In addition, the study compared T-cell repertoires in thyroid tissue and in blood from several Graves' hyperthyroidism patients. After sampling, hyperthyroidism patients received methimazole starting at 30 mg daily, and ophthalmopathy patients received high-dose intravenous methylprednisolone. TCR Vbeta CDR3 sequencing of 130 to 150 peripheral blood samples (43 ophthalmopathy, about 75 hyperthyroidism and some 17 progressor patients) is reported in the paper.

This clonotype showed up just once. Its antigen specificity is not known. Within one base of it there is no much larger clone, and no base qualities were kept. One read is thin evidence. Study-level results and caveats: Most expanded thyroid clonotypes (frequency above 0.001) were also detected in blood, a finding suggesting that blood repertoires may reflect thyroid immune responses. No statistical method was used to set the sample size in advance, and investigators knew the group allocation. Ophthalmopathy was separated from stable hyperthyroidism by a 13 V-J signature model, with approximately 85% sensitivity and 81% to 83% specificity obtained in cross-validation and 80%/75% obtained in testing. In validation, progression to ophthalmopathy was predicted by the model with 65% to 71% sensitivity and 72.22% specificity, a median of roughly six months before onset.

Ophthalmopathy patients had moderately to severely active disease, Clinical Activity Score of at least 3, NOSPECS grade of at least 4, and duration under 3 months. Exclusion was applied to patients with uncontrolled infections, other autoimmune diseases, pregnancy or lactation. Diagnoses were established on the basis of clinical symptoms, serum thyroxine and TRAb, thyroid ultrasound, and orbital computed tomography. Ficoll-Paque density gradient centrifugation was used to isolate PBMCs from approximately 11 ml of fresh peripheral blood. Total RNA was extracted using Trizol reagent, and RNA quality was assessed on an Agilent 2100 Bioanalyzer. Amplification of TCR beta CDR3 regions was carried out from RNA transcripts. The TCR CDR3 was subjected to a first round of RT-PCR using the HTBI primer set and the Qiagen OneStep RT-PCR kit. Libraries were constructed in a second round of multiplex PCR, after which size selection and purification were performed. The libraries were sequenced on an Illumina HiSeq2000 using paired-end 100 bp reads. The study's processing was this. SOAPnuke was used to process the raw data, removing reads that contained adapters or uncalled bases, had a mean Phred below 15, or lacked an exact match to the constant primer or identifier. High-quality paired reads were merged using COPE v1.2.5, and each unique nucleotide sequence was defined as a clonotype. Clonotypes were aligned to IMGT TRBV, TRBD and TRBJ reference segments using MiTCR v1.1. The analysis included only V-J combinations with a frequency above 0.0001, which together covered more than 98% of the repertoires. The TCS score was defined as the ratio of F50 (clonal expansion) to E x V (chaos), calculated using BLOSUM62-based TCRdist between CDR3 peptides within each V-J. Welch's t-statistics and random forest reduced around 550 V-J features to 10 to 15, which were used in a naive Bayes classifier (R e1071). TCRdb cleaned the public reads at Q25 with fastp, built clones with MiXCR and kept in-frame beta chains. All rows with the same CDR3 protein become a single entry with the most common DNA and genes. The V and J calls were determined by TCRdb, not by the authors. The sample has 400,000 or so distinct CDR3 sequences on record, over 12% of them singletons. Of the sample, around 28% is held by the ten largest clones.

Trimming costs V 4 bases and J 5 bases, and their ends lie 11 bases apart. As encoded in the germline V gene, CDR1 is SQVTM while CDR2 is ANQGSEA. The CDR3 runs 12 residues from the cysteine to the phenylalanine. Kept here is only the CDR3 DNA, which spans 36 bases and is read in frame from base 1. Sequenced sample: blood. The sequence is built from TRBV29-1 and TRBJ2-5; the D segment cannot be called with confidence. The clonotype was recovered from a man between 45 and 60 years old with Graves' ophthalmopathy. The CDR3 amino acid sequence is: CSVVTDRETQYF. The nucleotide sequence is given as TGCAGCGTTGTTACAGATCGGGAGACCCAGTACTTC.